Included here is one TCR beta chain sequence, with context. This sample is drawn from a study of blood T cell repertoires in COVID-19. Study-level background: Sources were T cells, B-cell-depleted T cells, or PBMCs; the material itself was cDNA or gDNA.

This CDR3 has 14 amino acids. Trimming removed 3 bases at V and 3 bases at J, with 11 bases between. The germline gives CDR1 SGHTA, CDR2 FQGNSA. Authors' processing steps: From reference gene primer amplification, estimates of nucleated cell counts were derived. Assay used: immunoSEQ multiplex PCR; TCRdb lists only in-frame clones, some missing. The D gene and trimming were derived from the DNA, and the V and J assignments and clone size from that table. The data show 130,000 or so clones, about 86% seen once. The chain couples TRBV7-2 to TRBJ1-1; D remains ambiguous. Sequenced sample: peripheral blood. The receptor's source is a woman of 80 years or more with acute or convalescent COVID-19. Written as DNA, the CDR3 is TGTGCCAGCAGCTTCACGTTAAGAGACACTGAAGCTTTCTTT. As protein: CASSFTLRDTEAFF.